A single sample is the source of the 15 T cell receptor beta chains below, sequenced in a study of blood T cell repertoires in COVID-19. The protocol was immunoSEQ multiplex PCR, while the TCRdb copy is restricted to in-frame clones and leaves out a portion. The data contain about 44,000 clones, around 80% of them singletons. The sequenced material came from peripheral blood. The receptor source for this set is a human donor in a cohort sampled during active COVID-19.

The CDR3 DNA sequence: TGCGCCAGCAGCTTGGGGACAGGGGGTACTGGAAACACCATATATTTT. As protein: CASSLGTGGTGNTIYF. The chain has TRBV5-1 and TRBJ1-3; 10 bases are a match to TRBD1. Germline V gives CDR1 SGHRS, CDR2 YFSETQ. V trimming: 0 bases; J trimming: 2 bases; junction bases outside the gene matches: 2. The CDR3 has 16 residues.

This rearrangement joins TRBV10-3 to TRBJ2-5; weak D call: TRBD1 (5 bases). This CDR3 has 16 amino acids. Trimming took 4 bases from V and 0 from J, leaving 15 bases between them. Germline V gene data show CDR1 as ENHRY and CDR2 as SYGVKD. CDR3 nucleotides: TGTGCCATCAGTGTGGTGGACACACCGTACCAAGAGACCCAGTACTTC. It encodes CAISVVDTPYQETQYF.

The count of this clone is one. This chain uses TRBV5-1 with TRBJ1-1; TRBD1 matches 8 bases. Unmatched junction bases numbered 3, after V lost 4 bases and J lost 4 bases. The CDR3 contains 13 residues. Germline CDR1 is SGHRS and CDR2 is YFSETQ. CDR3 region: CASSIQGATEAFF. The CDR3 bases are TGCGCCAGCAGCATCCAGGGGGCCACTGAAGCTTTCTTT.

This chain joins TRBV5-1 and TRBJ2-7; TRBD1 matches at 8 bases. Per the germline V gene, CDR1 is SGHRS and CDR2 is YFSETQ. V lost 0 bases, J lost 5 bases, and 4 bases stayed unmatched. CDR3 size: 14 residues. For the CDR3, the DNA is TGCGCCAGCAGCTTGGGGACAGGGAAAGACGAGCAGTACGTC. This codes for CASSLGTGKDEQYV.

The chain is built from TRBV2 and TRBJ2-2; TRBD1 might be the D (6 bases). CDR1 and CDR2 from the germline V gene are SNHLY and FYNNEI. The V end was cut by 4 bases, the J end by 3 bases, with 9 bases between. The CDR3 is 14 residues long. Here the CDR3 DNA reads TGTGCCAGCAGTGTACAGGGCGACACCGGGGAGCTGTTTTTT. It is translated as CASSVQGDTGELFF.

The chain joins TRBV14 to TRBJ2-2; TRBD1 agrees at 7 bases. V gave up 3 bases and J gave up 5 bases; unmatched junction bases: 6. This CDR3 spans 15 amino acids. Germline lookup yields CDR1 SGHDN and CDR2 FVKESK. CDR3: CASSQSTGKTGELFF. Here the CDR3 DNA reads TGTGCCAGCAGCCAGTCGACAGGGAAGACCGGGGAGCTGTTTTTT.

The gene calls are TRBV5-1 and TRBJ1-2; a possible D gene is TRBD1 (6 bases). Trimming took off 0 bases at V and 4 bases at J, with 10 bases between the two ends. The CDR3 sequence is 14 residues long. Germline V gene sequence: CDR1 SGHRS, CDR2 YFSETQ. The CDR3 loop is CASSLEGDIYGYTF. As DNA, the CDR3 is TGCGCCAGCAGCTTGGAGGGGGACATCTATGGCTACACCTTC.

V usage is TRBV7-2 and J usage is TRBJ1-2; tentative D call: TRBD1 (6 bases). The CDR3 is 15 amino acids. Trimming shortened V by 1 base and J by 0 bases, and 9 bases separated the two germline ends. The germline V gene encodes CDR1 SGHTA and CDR2 FQGNSA. This CDR3 reads CASSLGGPSNYGYTF. The CDR3 nucleotides read TGTGCCAGCAGCTTAGGGGGGCCTTCTAACTATGGCTACACCTTC.

The chain couples TRBV5-1 to TRBJ2-5, with 12 nucleotides matching TRBD2. Germline V gives CDR1 SGHRS, CDR2 YFSETQ. Trimming took 6 bases from V and 0 from J; bases not matched to a gene: 3. The length of the CDR3 is 15 residues. This CDR3 is CASTLAGGYQETQYF. CDR3 nucleotide sequence: TGCGCCAGCACCCTAGCGGGGGGGTACCAAGAGACCCAGTACTTC.

This chain connects TRBV15 to TRBJ2-1, with 9 bases lining up with TRBD2. J lost 4 bases, V lost 1 base, and 5 bases had no gene match. CDR1 is LNHNV, CDR2 YYDKDF, per germline (reference sequence). CDR3 length: 16 amino acids. The DNA of the CDR3 is TGTGCCACCAGCAGAGGTATGAGCGGGGGGTACAATGAGCAGTTCTTC. It translates to CATSRGMSGGYNEQFF.

The chain is built from TRBV20-1 and TRBJ1-6, with a tentative D call TRBD1 (5 bases). The germline V and J ends were trimmed by 6 bases and 12 bases, with 9 bases remaining between them. Looked up from germline, CDR1 is DFQATT and CDR2 is SNEGSKA (reference sequence). The CDR3 extends over 10 amino acids. The CDR3 DNA reads as TGCAGTGCCGCGCAGGGACCCCTCCACTTT. It yields the protein CSAAQGPLHF.

V gene TRBV7-9 combines with J gene TRBJ1-2; a possible D gene is TRBD1 (6 bases). The CDR3 is made up of 14 amino acids. V lost 1 base to trimming and J lost 4 bases, with 10 bases between them. CDR1 is SEHNR, CDR2 FQNEAQ, per germline (reference sequence). The CDR3 sequence: CASSLVGQSYGYTF. Written as DNA, the CDR3 is TGTGCCAGCAGCTTAGTAGGACAGAGCTATGGCTACACCTTC.

V is TRBV18 and J is TRBJ1-1; the D is unclear. This CDR3 has 13 residues. Trimming cost V 4 bases and J 8 bases, with 14 bases left between them. CDR1 KGHSH and CDR2 LQKENI come from the germline V gene. The CDR3 bases are TGTGCCAGCTCACGACTTGCCATTTCGGAAGCTTTCTTT. This sequence encodes CASSRLAISEAFF.

The CDR3 region is CASRLDNTGELFF. In DNA form, the CDR3 reads TGTGCCAGCAGACTAGACAACACCGGGGAGCTGTTTTTT. The chain combines TRBV2 with TRBJ2-2; D perhaps matches TRBD2 (5 bases). CDR1 SNHLY and CDR2 FYNNEI come from the germline V gene. The CDR3 runs to 13 residues. V dropped 6 bases and J dropped 2 bases, with 7 bases sitting between them.

This chain joins TRBV7-6 and TRBJ2-3; possible D gene TRBD1, 5 bases. Germline CDR1 reads SGHVS; CDR2 reads FNYEAQ. The ends were cut back, 7 bases at V and 0 bases at J, with 17 bases in the middle. CDR3 length: 16 amino acids. The CDR3 sequence: CASTQGAGVSTDTQYF. DNA for the CDR3: TGTGCCAGCACGCAGGGCGCAGGAGTGAGCACAGATACGCAGTATTTT.